This TCR beta chain was identified in a study of T cell changes during pregnancy in multiple sclerosis (dated by TCRdb to 2018 to 2020). Regarding the research as a whole: In women with multiple sclerosis, the researchers looked at how the T cell repertoire shifted as pregnancy progressed.

Library generation was performed with the immunoSEQ multiplex PCR assay. TCRdb obtained this table from immuneACCESS and retained in-frame rearrangements with V and J assigned. These tables miss some clones; where compared with another copy, unresolved V genes account for less than half of the shortfall, and the remainder is unexplained. The sample contains approximately 89,000 clones, just under 95% of them found a single time. The ten largest clones take up about 0.8% of the sample. Inclusive of the bounding cysteine and phenylalanine, the CDR3 is 16 residues long. Solely the CDR3 DNA is kept, with 48 bases framed from the first base. CDR1 and CDR2, per the germline V gene, are SNHLY and FYNNEI. V loses 6 bases at its end and J loses 2 bases; junction bases beyond the gene matches: 9. For this clone: Its antigen is currently not known. No much larger clone is present one base from it, and per-base qualities are unavailable.

The material sequenced was peripheral blood, taken in the third trimester of pregnancy. The clonotype comes from a female donor with multiple sclerosis, enrolled in a pregnancy study. This receptor chain uses TRBV2 and TRBJ2-7, with 11 bases in between that match TRBD2. The sequenced DNA is TGTGCCAGCAGAGGGGGAGGACTAGCGGGCACCTACGAGCAGTACTTC. This yields the protein CASRGGGLAGTYEQYF. The entire variable domain, with the stretches around the CDR3 drawn from the reference TRBV2 and TRBJ2-7 proteins, is EPEVTQTPSHQVTQMGQEVILRCVPISNHLYFYWYRQILGQKVEFLVSFYNNEISEKSEIFDDQFSVERPDGSNFTLKIRSTKLEDSAMYFCASRGGGLAGTYEQYFGPGTRLTVT.